The rows below give T cell receptor beta chains drawn from one sample of a study of blood T cell repertoires in COVID-19. Clones were read by immunoSEQ multiplex PCR, and TCRdb kept only the in-frame ones, dropping some. The table lists about 50,000 clones, under 90% of them singletons. Sequences were obtained from peripheral blood. The source of these receptors is a man aged 55 to 69 with acute or convalescent COVID-19. The CDR3 runs from the conserved cysteine through the conserved F or W. A D gene is named only where the DNA matches it firmly. A row's size may be missing; if present it is once, few, many or a size class.

TRBD1,TRBJ2-7,.,16,TRBV5-6,CASSSPGTGSVNEQYF,TGTGCCAGCAGCAGTCCCGGGACAGGGTCGGTGAACGAGCAGTACTTC
TRBD1,TRBJ1-3,.,17,TRBV7-9,CASSRGQDQLSGNTIYF,TGTGCCAGCAGCCGGGGACAGGACCAGCTCTCTGGAAACACCATATATTTT
.,TRBJ1-1,.,13,TRBV4-1,CASRLIGGTEAFF,TGCGCCAGCAGGCTCATCGGGGGGACTGAAGCTTTCTTT
TRBD1,TRBJ1-1,.,11,TRBV6-5,CASSRTGGAFF,TGTGCCAGCAGCCGGACAGGGGGCGCTTTCTTT
.,TRBJ1-5,.,17,TRBV19,CASSIMGGSVSNQPQHF,TGTGCCAGTAGTATTATGGGGGGTTCGGTTAGCAATCAGCCCCAGCATTTT
TRBD2,TRBJ2-7,.,16,TRBV2,CASSEGDGGGSYEQYF,TGTGCCAGCAGTGAAGGGGATGGCGGGGGCTCCTACGAGCAGTACTTC
.,TRBJ1-1,.,12,TRBV29-1,CSVEREARTRFF,TGCAGCGTTGAAAGGGAGGCACGAACGAGGTTCTTT
.,TRBJ2-2,.,16,TRBV27,CASNQMGPANTGELFF,TGTGCCAGCAATCAGATGGGCCCCGCGAACACCGGGGAGCTGTTTTTT
TRBD2,TRBJ2-1,few,14,TRBV14,CASSLGLAYNEQFF,TGTGCCAGCAGCCTGGGACTAGCCTACAATGAGCAGTTCTTC
TRBD1,TRBJ1-2,.,15,TRBV18,CASRLSLDRGYGYTF,TGTGCCAGCCGGCTAAGTTTGGACAGGGGCTATGGCTACACCTTC
TRBD1,TRBJ2-3,.,16,TRBV19,CASSTTDRGFTDTQYF,TGTGCCAGTAGTACCACCGACAGGGGGTTCACAGATACGCAGTATTTT
TRBD1,TRBJ2-3,.,16,TRBV5-5,CASSLLQGAFTDTQYF,TGTGCCAGCAGCTTGCTCCAGGGGGCTTTCACAGATACGCAGTATTTT
.,TRBJ2-7,.,14,TRBV10-3,CAISDSLASGEQYF,TGTGCCATCAGTGATAGCCTAGCGTCGGGGGAGCAGTACTTC
TRBD1,TRBJ1-2,.,15,TRBV10-3,CAFLVGTGGTYGYTF,TGTGCCTTTCTCGTCGGGACAGGGGGCACCTATGGCTACACCTTC
.,TRBJ2-7,.,15,TRBV2,CASSEGSYSAHEQYF,TGTGCCAGCAGCGAGGGATCCTATAGCGCCCACGAGCAGTACTTC
.,TRBJ2-5,once,14,TRBV21-1,CASSGEQGKETQYF,TGTGCCAGCAGCGGGGAACAGGGGAAAGAGACCCAGTACTTC
.,TRBJ2-1,.,13,TRBV10-1,CASTLKQGDEQFF,TGCGCCAGCACTCTAAAACAGGGAGATGAGCAGTTCTTC
.,TRBJ2-3,.,14,TRBV27,CASRQSHNTDTQYF,TGTGCCAGCAGGCAGTCACACAACACAGATACGCAGTATTTT